Listed below are T cell receptor beta chains from one sample, sequenced in a study of T cells after yellow fever vaccination. MiXCR was run by TCRdb on the 5' RACE reads, yielding one entry per CDR3 protein. Among a few hundred thousand distinct CDR3 sequences listed, around 4.9% were seen once. The specimen was CD4+ T cells sorted from PBMCs, collected on the day of the yellow fever booster vaccination. The receptors derive from a man younger than 35 who received the YFV17D yellow fever vaccine. Each CDR3 is given with its conserved first and last residue. A D gene is named only where the DNA matches it firmly. Some rows have no size entry. The others give once, few or many, or a class for an expanded clone.

J gene: TRBJ1-2; D gene: .; V gene: TRBV4-3; clone size: .; CDR3 DNA: TGCGCCAGCAGCCAAGAGACAGGCAACTATGGCTACACCTTC; CDR3 protein: CASSQETGNYGYTF
J gene: TRBJ1-2; D gene: TRBD1; V gene: TRBV5-1; clone size: .; CDR3 DNA: TGCGCCAGCAGCGGCGGACAGGGGCATGGCTACACCTTC; CDR3 protein: CASSGGQGHGYTF
J gene: TRBJ1-4; D gene: .; V gene: TRBV5-1; clone size: many; CDR3 DNA: TGCGCCAGCAGCTTTGACGGTCGTAATGAAAAACTGTTTTTT; CDR3 protein: CASSFDGRNEKLFF
J gene: TRBJ2-3; D gene: TRBD2; V gene: TRBV12-3/TRBV12-4; clone size: many; CDR3 DNA: TGTGCCAGCAGTACTGGGACTAGCCGGCCCACAGATACGCAGTATTTT; CDR3 protein: CASSTGTSRPTDTQYF
J gene: TRBJ2-2; D gene: .; V gene: TRBV6-2/TRBV6-3; clone size: few; CDR3 DNA: TGTGCCAGCGGGGGATTCGAAACCGGGGAGCTGTTTTTT; CDR3 protein: CASGGFETGELFF
J gene: TRBJ1-5; D gene: .; V gene: TRBV7-3; clone size: few; CDR3 DNA: TGTGCCAGCAGCTCGGGGGTCAATCAGCCCCAGCATTTT; CDR3 protein: CASSSGVNQPQHF
J gene: TRBJ1-5; D gene: TRBD1; V gene: TRBV6-1; clone size: many; CDR3 DNA: TGTGCCAGCAGCGATACACTACAGGGGGCCGGCAATCAGCCCCAGCATTTT; CDR3 protein: CASSDTLQGAGNQPQHF
J gene: TRBJ2-3; D gene: .; V gene: TRBV28; clone size: .; CDR3 DNA: TGTGCCAGCAGGTCCGTAGGGCGCCCGATAACAGATACGCAGTATTTT; CDR3 protein: CASRSVGRPITDTQYF
J gene: TRBJ1-5; D gene: .; V gene: TRBV18; clone size: few; CDR3 DNA: TGTGCCAGCTCGTCCTTTCAGTCCTACAATCAGCCCCAGCATTTT; CDR3 protein: CASSSFQSYNQPQHF
J gene: TRBJ2-3; D gene: TRBD1; V gene: TRBV5-5; clone size: many; CDR3 DNA: TGTGCCAGCAGCTGGGGGACAGGGGTTTTCGCAGATACGCAGTATTTT; CDR3 protein: CASSWGTGVFADTQYF
J gene: TRBJ1-5; D gene: .; V gene: TRBV20-1; clone size: .; CDR3 DNA: TGCAGTGCTAGCGACCAGGGTCCTCAGCCCCAGCATTTT; CDR3 protein: CSASDQGPQPQHF
J gene: TRBJ2-1; D gene: .; V gene: TRBV20-1; clone size: many; CDR3 DNA: TGCAGTGCTCTTAACGAGCCCCCGGGGCAGTTCTTC; CDR3 protein: CSALNEPPGQFF
J gene: TRBJ1-4; D gene: TRBD1; V gene: TRBV7-8; clone size: few; CDR3 DNA: TGTGCCAGCAGCTTCAGGACAGGGCTCGGGGAAAAACTGTTTTTT; CDR3 protein: CASSFRTGLGEKLFF
J gene: TRBJ1-1; D gene: TRBD1; V gene: TRBV2; clone size: .; CDR3 DNA: TGTGCCAGCAGTGAGAGACAGGGGGGCCTCGGCACTGAAGCTTTCTTT; CDR3 protein: CASSERQGGLGTEAFF
J gene: TRBJ1-2; D gene: .; V gene: TRBV4-2; clone size: few; CDR3 DNA: TGTGCCAGCAGCCCGGCGACAGACGGCTATGGCTACACCTTC; CDR3 protein: CASSPATDGYGYTF
J gene: TRBJ2-3; D gene: .; V gene: TRBV18; clone size: .; CDR3 DNA: TGTGCCAGCTCACCTACGGGGGCCCGCGCAGATACGCAGTATTTT; CDR3 protein: CASSPTGARADTQYF
J gene: TRBJ2-3; D gene: TRBD1; V gene: TRBV7-2; clone size: .; CDR3 DNA: TGTGCCAGCAGCCGTCAGACAGGGATCGCAGATACGCAGTATTTT; CDR3 protein: CASSRQTGIADTQYF
J gene: TRBJ1-5; D gene: .; V gene: TRBV7-2; clone size: few; CDR3 DNA: TGTGCCAGCAGCTTTTCGGGGTGGGGTCAGCCCCAGCATTTT; CDR3 protein: CASSFSGWGQPQHF
J gene: TRBJ1-4; D gene: TRBD1; V gene: TRBV7-9; clone size: few; CDR3 DNA: TGTGCCAGCAACTCGCCCTTCGACAGGGGTTTAGGTGAAAAACTGTTTTTT; CDR3 protein: CASNSPFDRGLGEKLFF
J gene: TRBJ1-5; D gene: .; V gene: TRBV6-5; clone size: .; CDR3 DNA: TGTGCCAGCAGACCCGGACAGATTAGCAATCAGCCCCAGCATTTT; CDR3 protein: CASRPGQISNQPQHF
J gene: TRBJ1-2; D gene: .; V gene: TRBV12-3/TRBV12-4; clone size: few; CDR3 DNA: TGTGCCAGCAGCCATCGGGGGGTATCTGGCTACACCTTC; CDR3 protein: CASSHRGVSGYTF
J gene: TRBJ1-5; D gene: .; V gene: TRBV28; clone size: .; CDR3 DNA: TGTGCCAGCAGTTTAGCAGGGGCGGGCAATCAGCCCCAGCATTTT; CDR3 protein: CASSLAGAGNQPQHF
J gene: TRBJ1-5; D gene: TRBD1; V gene: TRBV28; clone size: many; CDR3 DNA: TGTGCCACACAGGGGCATCAGCCCCAGCATTTT; CDR3 protein: CATQGHQPQHF
J gene: TRBJ2-3; D gene: .; V gene: TRBV5-1; clone size: few; CDR3 DNA: TGCGCCAGTGGACTTGACACAGATACGCAGTATTTT; CDR3 protein: CASGLDTDTQYF
J gene: TRBJ2-7; D gene: TRBD2; V gene: TRBV7-2; clone size: many; CDR3 DNA: TGTGCCAGCAGCTCCGAGCGGGGGGCCCTGTACGAGCAGTACTTC; CDR3 protein: CASSSERGALYEQYF
J gene: TRBJ1-2; D gene: .; V gene: TRBV5-1; clone size: .; CDR3 DNA: TGCGCCAGCAGCCAGACCTGGACTGACTATGGCTACACCTTC; CDR3 protein: CASSQTWTDYGYTF
J gene: TRBJ1-5; D gene: .; V gene: TRBV15; clone size: .; CDR3 DNA: TGTGCCACCAGCAAGGCCGGGGGGAATCAGCCCCAGCATTTT; CDR3 protein: CATSKAGGNQPQHF
J gene: TRBJ1-1; D gene: .; V gene: TRBV20-1; clone size: .; CDR3 DNA: TGCAGTGCCCGGACAGCCTTAAACACTGAAGCTTTCTTT; CDR3 protein: CSARTALNTEAFF
J gene: TRBJ1-1; D gene: TRBD1; V gene: TRBV9; clone size: .; CDR3 DNA: TGTGCCAGCAGCGTAGGGGACAGGGAGAGTGGGGCTTTCTTT; CDR3 protein: CASSVGDRESGAFF
J gene: TRBJ1-1; D gene: TRBD1; V gene: TRBV6-1; clone size: few; CDR3 DNA: TGTGCCAGCTTGGGACAGATGAACACTGAAGCTTTCTTT; CDR3 protein: CASLGQMNTEAFF
J gene: TRBJ2-1; D gene: .; V gene: TRBV12-5; clone size: few; CDR3 DNA: TGTGCTAGTGGTTTGGCTACAGACAGGAGCTCCTACAATGAGCAGTTCTTC; CDR3 protein: CASGLATDRSSYNEQFF
J gene: TRBJ1-4; D gene: TRBD1; V gene: TRBV19; clone size: .; CDR3 DNA: TGTGCCAGTAGTACGGACAGGGGGAATGAAAAACTGTTTTTT; CDR3 protein: CASSTDRGNEKLFF
J gene: TRBJ2-2; D gene: TRBD2; V gene: TRBV9; clone size: .; CDR3 DNA: TGTGCCAGCAGCCCAGCGGGGGGTCGGGACACCGGGGAGCTGTTTTTT; CDR3 protein: CASSPAGGRDTGELFF
J gene: TRBJ1-1; D gene: .; V gene: TRBV7-2; clone size: many; CDR3 DNA: TGTGCCAGCAGCTCGATATTTCGGCCGAGTTCGAACACTGAAGCTTTCTTT; CDR3 protein: CASSSIFRPSSNTEAFF
J gene: TRBJ2-2; D gene: TRBD2; V gene: TRBV12-3/TRBV12-4; clone size: .; CDR3 DNA: TGTGCCAGCAGTCATACTAGCGGGGGCCCCCGAGACACCGGGGAGCTGTTTTTT; CDR3 protein: CASSHTSGGPRDTGELFF